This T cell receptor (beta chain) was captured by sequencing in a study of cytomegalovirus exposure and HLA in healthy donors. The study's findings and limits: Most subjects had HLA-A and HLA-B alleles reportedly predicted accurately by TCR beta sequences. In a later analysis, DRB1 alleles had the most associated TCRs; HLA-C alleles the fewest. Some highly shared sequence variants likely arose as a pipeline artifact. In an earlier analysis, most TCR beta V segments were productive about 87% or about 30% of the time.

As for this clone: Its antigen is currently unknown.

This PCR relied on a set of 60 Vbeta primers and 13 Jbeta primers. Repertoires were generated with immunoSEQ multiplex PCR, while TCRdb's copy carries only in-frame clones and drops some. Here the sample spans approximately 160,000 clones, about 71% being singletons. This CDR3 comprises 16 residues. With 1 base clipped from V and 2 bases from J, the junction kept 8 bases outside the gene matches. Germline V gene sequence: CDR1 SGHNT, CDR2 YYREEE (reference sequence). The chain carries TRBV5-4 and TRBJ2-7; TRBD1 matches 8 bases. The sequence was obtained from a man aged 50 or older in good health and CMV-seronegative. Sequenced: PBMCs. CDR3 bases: TGTGCCAGCAGCTTGTACGCGGGACAGGCTACCTACGAGCAGTACTTC. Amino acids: CASSLYAGQATYEQYF.